This T cell receptor (beta chain) was profiled in a study of cytomegalovirus exposure and HLA in healthy donors. The primer mix had 60 Vbeta and 13 Jbeta primers. Measured with immunoSEQ multiplex PCR; TCRdb has only the in-frame clones, and not every one. The profile shows approximately 170,000 clones, 75% to 90% of them singletons. CDR3 length equals 14 residues. V shed 2 bases and J shed 11 bases, with 13 bases lying between them. Germline V gene sequence: CDR1 MDHEN, CDR2 SYDVKM. This clone was detected a few times. Its target is unknown. Despite likely unrecorded immune exposures, the donors were nominally healthy at the time of sampling. Findings and caveats of the study: The study listed roughly 150 cytomegalovirus-associated TCR beta chains.

Sequencing was done on a sample of PBMCs. This receptor was taken from a human donor in good health. The genes are TRBV28 and TRBJ1-6; D might be TRBD1 (6 bases). The CDR3 protein is CASSLEDRWAPLHF. The CDR3 nucleotides read TGTGCCAGCAGTTTAGAAGACAGGTGGGCACCCCTCCACTTT.